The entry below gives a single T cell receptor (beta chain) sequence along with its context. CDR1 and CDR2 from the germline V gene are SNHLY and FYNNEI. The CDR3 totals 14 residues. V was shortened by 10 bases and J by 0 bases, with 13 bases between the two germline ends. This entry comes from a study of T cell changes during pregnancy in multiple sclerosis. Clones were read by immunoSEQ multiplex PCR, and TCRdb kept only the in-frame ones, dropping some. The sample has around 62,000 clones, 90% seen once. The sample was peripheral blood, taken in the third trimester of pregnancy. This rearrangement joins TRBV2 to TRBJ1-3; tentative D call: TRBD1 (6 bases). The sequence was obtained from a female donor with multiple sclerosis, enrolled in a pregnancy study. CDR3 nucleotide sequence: TGTGCCACCAGGGGAGGGTACTCTGGAAACACCATATATTTT. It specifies CATRGGYSGNTIYF.